The clone carrying this T cell receptor (beta chain) was recorded only once. Its cognate antigen is unknown. The sample comes from a study of cytomegalovirus exposure and HLA in healthy donors. Study-wide results and limits: An analysis that was carried out later associated 16,000 or so TCR beta sequences with HLA alleles at 0.05 false discovery rate. One variant, a missense change in DCLRE1C, was linked in a later analysis to TCR beta V- and J-gene trimming. Indistinguishable V segments, including TRBV6-2 and TRBV6-3, were excluded.

The PCR had 60 Vbeta and 13 Jbeta primers. Assay used: immunoSEQ multiplex PCR; TCRdb lists only in-frame clones, some missing. The data hold about 190,000 clones, with more than 65% observed a single time. There are 15 residues in the CDR3. V lost 5 bases to trimming and J lost 2 bases, with 10 bases between them. Germline CDR1 reads SGHVS; CDR2 reads FQNEAQ. The sample taken for sequencing was PBMCs. J is TRBJ1-6 and V is TRBV7-8, with D uncertain. This clonotype originated in a woman aged 25 to 39 in good health and CMV-seropositive. The CDR3 region is CASSDQRTYNSPLHF. Here the CDR3 DNA reads TGTGCCAGCAGCGATCAGCGAACCTATAATTCACCCCTCCACTTT.